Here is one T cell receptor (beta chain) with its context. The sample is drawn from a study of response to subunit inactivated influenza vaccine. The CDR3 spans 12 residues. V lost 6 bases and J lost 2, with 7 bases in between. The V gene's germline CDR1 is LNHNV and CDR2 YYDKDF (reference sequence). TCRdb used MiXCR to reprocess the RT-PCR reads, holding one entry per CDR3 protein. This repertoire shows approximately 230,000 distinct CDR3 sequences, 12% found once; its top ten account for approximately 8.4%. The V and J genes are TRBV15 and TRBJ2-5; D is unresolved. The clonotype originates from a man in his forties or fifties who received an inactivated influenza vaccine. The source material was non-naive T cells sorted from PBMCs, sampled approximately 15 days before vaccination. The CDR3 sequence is CATRSEQETQYF. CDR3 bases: TGTGCCACCAGATCGGAACAAGAGACCCAGTACTTC.